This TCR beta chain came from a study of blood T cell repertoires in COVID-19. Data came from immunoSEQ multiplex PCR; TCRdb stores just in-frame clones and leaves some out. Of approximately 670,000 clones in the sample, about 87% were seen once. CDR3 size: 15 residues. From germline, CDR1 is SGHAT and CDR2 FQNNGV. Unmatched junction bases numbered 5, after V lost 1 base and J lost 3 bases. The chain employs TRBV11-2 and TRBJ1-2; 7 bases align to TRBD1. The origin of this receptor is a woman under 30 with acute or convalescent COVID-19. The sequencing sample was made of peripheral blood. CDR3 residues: CASSLVRTGHYGYTF. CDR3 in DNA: TGTGCCAGCAGCTTAGTTCGGACAGGTCACTATGGCTACACCTTC.